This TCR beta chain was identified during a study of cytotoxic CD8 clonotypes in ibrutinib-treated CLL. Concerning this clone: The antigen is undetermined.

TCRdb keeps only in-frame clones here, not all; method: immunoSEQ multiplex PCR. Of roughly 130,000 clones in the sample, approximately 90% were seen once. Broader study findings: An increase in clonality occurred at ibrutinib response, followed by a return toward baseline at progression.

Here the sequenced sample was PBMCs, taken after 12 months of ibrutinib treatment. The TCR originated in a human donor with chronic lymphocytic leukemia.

The CDR3 protein is CASRAGTSGSTLDNEQFF. CDR3 DNA: TGTGCCAGCAGAGCCGGGACTAGCGGGAGTACCTTGGACAATGAGCAGTTCTTC. The chain is built from TRBV9 and TRBJ2-1, with TRBD2 identical over 14 bases. The CDR3 has 18 residues. J was trimmed by 5 bases and V by 5 bases; bases with no gene match: 12. Germline CDR1 and CDR2: SGDLS and YYNGEE.